A selection of T cell receptor beta chains follows, all from one sample in a study of blood T cells in healthy people across ages. MiXCR, run by TCRdb on the 5' RACE reads, gives a single entry per CDR3 protein. The sample includes 780,000 or so distinct CDR3 sequences, 20% to 30% of them seen just once. This sample also belongs to another study, concerning T cells of mothers and their children.

Sequencing was carried out using blood. The origin of the receptors is a boy aged 5-17 years in good health. Each CDR3 is given with its conserved first and last residue. The order of the fields is clone size, V gene, D gene, J gene, CDR3 protein, CDR3 DNA. A D gene is named only where the DNA matches it firmly. Not every row has a clone size; where given, it reads once, few, many or a size class.

few	TRBV28	.	TRBJ2-7	CASSSQQYTGTYEQYF	TGTGCCAGCAGTTCCCAACAATATACAGGGACCTACGAGCAGTACTTC
.	TRBV7-8	TRBD1	TRBJ1-6	CASSQGARGNSPLHF	TGTGCCAGCAGCCAGGGGGCGCGGGGTAATTCACCCCTCCACTTT
many	TRBV6-5	.	TRBJ1-3	CASGRLSDSGNTIYF	TGTGCCAGCGGACGGCTTTCGGACTCTGGAAACACCATATATTTT
few	TRBV2	TRBD1	TRBJ1-4	CASRSTGQGSEKLFF	TGTGCCAGCAGGAGCACGGGACAGGGTAGTGAAAAACTGTTTTTT
.	TRBV29-1	.	TRBJ2-5	CSVENQAWETQYF	TGCAGCGTTGAGAACCAGGCTTGGGAGACCCAGTACTTC
.	TRBV20-1	.	TRBJ1-2	CSARDFGGYTF	TGCAGTGCTAGGGACTTTGGGGGCTACACCTTC
.	TRBV7-2	TRBD1	TRBJ1-1	CASRPGTGEWAEAFF	TGTGCCAGCAGGCCCGGGACAGGGGAATGGGCTGAAGCTTTCTTT
.	TRBV7-9	.	TRBJ1-4	CASSLAGQPLLFF	TGTGCCAGCAGCTTAGCCGGGCAGCCTCTACTGTTTTTT
.	TRBV10-3	.	TRBJ2-1	CAISEGVSVVYNEQFF	TGTGCCATCAGCGAGGGTGTCTCGGTCGTCTACAATGAGCAGTTCTTC
.	TRBV7-8	TRBD1	TRBJ2-2	CASSVHRGPTGELFF	TGTGCCAGCAGCGTCCACAGGGGACCCACCGGGGAGCTGTTTTTT
.	TRBV4-3	.	TRBJ1-4	CASSQRPGAFNEKLFF	TGCGCCAGCAGCCAACGACCAGGGGCTTTTAATGAAAAACTGTTTTTT
few	TRBV10-3	.	TRBJ1-2	CAISGSVQRGNYGYTF	TGTGCCATCAGTGGGTCGGTTCAAAGGGGCAACTATGGCTACACCTTC
.	TRBV28	.	TRBJ2-4	CASSLAKPGKNIQYF	TGTGCCAGCAGTTTAGCGAAGCCGGGCAAAAACATTCAGTACTTC
.	TRBV7-9	.	TRBJ2-1	CASSPLGDSTYNEQFF	TGTGCCAGCAGCCCCTTAGGGGACTCCACCTACAATGAGCAGTTCTTC
few	TRBV27	.	TRBJ1-3	CASSSRLGGEAGNTIYF	TGTGCCAGCAGTTCTCGCCTTGGGGGCGAGGCTGGAAACACCATATATTTT
few	TRBV27	.	TRBJ2-7	CASSWRGAGEQYF	TGTGCCAGCAGCTGGAGGGGGGCAGGCGAGCAGTACTTC
few	TRBV28	.	TRBJ2-7	CASRKGGPDGEQYF	TGTGCCAGCAGGAAGGGGGGGCCCGACGGCGAGCAGTACTTC
few	TRBV19	.	TRBJ2-6	CASMGRAKIPAYSGANVLTF	TGTGCCAGTATGGGGCGGGCGAAAATCCCGGCCTACTCTGGGGCCAACGTCCTGACTTTC
few	TRBV4-2	TRBD1	TRBJ1-4	CASSQDVGQGEKLFF	TGTGCCAGCAGCCAAGATGTGGGACAGGGAGAAAAACTGTTTTTT
.	TRBV6-5	.	TRBJ2-5	CASTLRSGSETQYF	TGTGCCAGCACTCTAAGGTCGGGGTCGGAGACCCAGTACTTC
.	TRBV6-2/TRBV6-3	.	TRBJ1-5	CATKEDRGNQPQHF	TGTGCCACCAAAGAGGATAGAGGCAATCAGCCCCAGCATTTT
few	TRBV12-3/TRBV12-4	TRBD1	TRBJ1-2	CASSFVEGAGYTF	TGTGCCAGCAGTTTTGTGGAGGGGGCGGGCTACACCTTC
.	TRBV6-1	TRBD2	TRBJ2-5	CASSALAMYQETQYF	TGTGCCAGCAGTGCACTAGCGATGTACCAAGAGACCCAGTACTTC
.	TRBV3-1	.	TRBJ1-2	CASSHVTGLYGYTF	TGTGCCAGCAGCCATGTAACAGGCCTATATGGCTACACCTTC
.	TRBV13	TRBD2	TRBJ2-7	CASSLGITSGRDEQYF	TGTGCCAGCAGCTTAGGTATCACTAGCGGGAGGGACGAGCAGTACTTC
.	TRBV6-5	.	TRBJ1-4	CASSRGLTEKLFF	TGTGCCAGCAGTCGGGGCCTAACTGAAAAACTGTTTTTT
.	TRBV6-2/TRBV6-3	.	TRBJ2-4	CASSYFQSQNIQYF	TGTGCCAGCAGTTACTTTCAGAGCCAAAACATTCAGTACTTC
.	TRBV7-8	.	TRBJ2-1	CASSLPGTQNNEQFF	TGTGCCAGCAGCTTGCCCGGGACGCAGAACAATGAGCAGTTCTTC
.	TRBV20-1	.	TRBJ1-2	CSARESEVGGYGYTF	TGCAGTGCTAGAGAATCAGAGGTCGGGGGCTATGGCTACACCTTC
few	TRBV27	TRBD2	TRBJ2-2	CASSFTSGTGELFF	TGTGCCAGCAGTTTTACTAGCGGGACCGGGGAGCTGTTTTTT
.	TRBV5-5	.	TRBJ2-7	CASSLREGARDHEQYF	TGTGCCAGCAGTTTGAGGGAGGGGGCGAGGGACCACGAGCAGTACTTC
.	TRBV29-1	TRBD1	TRBJ2-6	CSVTGTDSSGANVLTF	TGCAGCGTGACCGGGACAGACAGCTCTGGGGCCAACGTCCTGACTTTC
once	TRBV28	TRBD1	TRBJ2-7	CASSLGDRLEQYF	TGTGCCAGCAGTTTAGGGGACAGGCTCGAGCAGTACTTC
few	TRBV7-6	TRBD1	TRBJ1-3	CASSLSTGVAGNTIYF	TGTGCCAGCAGCCTATCGACAGGGGTGGCTGGAAACACCATATATTTT
.	TRBV3-1	.	TRBJ2-1	CASSQASGNEQFF	TGTGCCAGCAGCCAGGCGAGCGGCAATGAGCAGTTCTTC
few	TRBV29-1	.	TRBJ2-7	CSVEVGNRDEQYF	TGCAGCGTTGAGGTTGGAAACCGGGACGAGCAGTACTTC
.	TRBV29-1	TRBD2	TRBJ2-3	CSAKGLAEGGTDTQYF	TGCAGCGCAAAGGGACTAGCGGAGGGAGGCACAGATACGCAGTATTTT
.	TRBV7-9	TRBD2	TRBJ2-5	CASSLVGTSGQETQYF	TGTGCCAGCAGCTTAGTTGGGACTAGCGGGCAAGAGACCCAGTACTTC
few	TRBV20-1	.	TRBJ2-7	CSARGPGLRYEQYF	TGCAGTGCTAGAGGGCCGGGGCTTCGGTACGAGCAGTACTTC
few	TRBV30	.	TRBJ1-3	CAHDSKSGNTIYF	TGTGCCCACGACAGCAAATCTGGAAACACCATATATTTT
.	TRBV7-6	.	TRBJ1-1	CASSSGGRGVTEAFF	TGTGCCAGCAGCTCCGGGGGCCGCGGTGTCACTGAAGCTTTCTTT
.	TRBV12-3/TRBV12-4	.	TRBJ1-4	CASSFGEVRKLFF	TGTGCCAGCAGTTTTGGGGAGGTACGAAAATTGTTTTTT
.	TRBV7-2	.	TRBJ1-4	CASRNGPLAREKLFF	TGTGCCAGCAGGAATGGCCCCCTGGCCCGGGAAAAACTGTTTTTT
.	TRBV4-2	TRBD1	TRBJ2-5	CASSQDTGQGRAETQYF	TGTGCCAGCAGCCAAGATACGGGACAGGGGAGGGCAGAGACCCAGTACTTC
.	TRBV7-3	TRBD1	TRBJ2-5	CASSLYAGTGSEQLF	TGTGCCAGCAGCTTATACGCCGGGACAGGGAGTGAGCAGCTCTTC
few	TRBV27	.	TRBJ1-5	CASSFHRDQPQHF	TGTGCCAGCAGTTTTCACAGGGACCAGCCCCAGCATTTT
few	TRBV6-1	.	TRBJ2-1	CASSSSEGAYNEQFF	TGTGCCAGCAGTTCATCGGAGGGGGCCTACAATGAGCAGTTCTTC
.	TRBV11-2	.	TRBJ2-7	CASSLDAGTGYEQYF	TGTGCCAGCAGCTTAGACGCGGGAACGGGCTACGAGCAGTACTTC